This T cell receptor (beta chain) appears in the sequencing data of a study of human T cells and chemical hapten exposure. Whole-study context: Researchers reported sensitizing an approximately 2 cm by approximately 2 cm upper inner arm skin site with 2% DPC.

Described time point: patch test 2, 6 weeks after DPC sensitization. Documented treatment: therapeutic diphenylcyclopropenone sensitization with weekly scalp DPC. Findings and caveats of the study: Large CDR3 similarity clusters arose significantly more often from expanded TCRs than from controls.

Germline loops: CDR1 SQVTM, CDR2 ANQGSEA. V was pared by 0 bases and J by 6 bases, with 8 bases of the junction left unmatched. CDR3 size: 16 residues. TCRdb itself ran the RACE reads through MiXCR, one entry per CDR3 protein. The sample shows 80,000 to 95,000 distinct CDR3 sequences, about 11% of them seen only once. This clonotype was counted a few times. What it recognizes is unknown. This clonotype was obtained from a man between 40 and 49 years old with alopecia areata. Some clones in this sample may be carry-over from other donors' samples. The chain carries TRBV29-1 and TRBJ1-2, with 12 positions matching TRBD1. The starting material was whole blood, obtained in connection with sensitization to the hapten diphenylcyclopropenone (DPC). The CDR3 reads CSVEDQTGTGGDGYTF. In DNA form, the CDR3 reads TGCAGCGTTGAAGACCAAACCGGGACAGGGGGCGATGGCTACACCTTC.